This T cell receptor (beta chain) stems from a study of blood T cells in healthy people across ages. CDR1 SEHNR and CDR2 FQNEAQ come from the germline V gene (reference sequence). CDR3 length: 13 amino acids. Combining a sample-barcoded 5' primer with a J-beta primer mix, a second PCR ran for roughly 7 to 12 cycles. Template switching added a 12-random-nucleotide identifier to every cDNA molecule. MiXCR was run by TCRdb on the 5' RACE reads, yielding one entry per CDR3 protein. Seen here are 800,000 to 1,300,000 distinct CDR3 sequences, under 30% observed once, and the top ten hold less than 0.75%. Russia was home to the donors, healthy Caucasian individuals aged roughly 6 to 95. Note on this clonotype: The junction shows a germline mismatch at one end, possibly a read error.

The sample was also linked to a second study, of T cells of mothers and their children. As reported in that work: Reads recorded for TCR beta CDR3 numbered over 9 million per mother and roughly 2.7 million per child.

Sequenced: blood. The receptor was isolated from a girl aged 2-10 years in good health. The chain is built from TRBV7-9 and TRBJ2-5, with D possibly matching TRBD2 (6 bases). The chain's CDR3 is CASSLPSGETLYF. Written as DNA, the CDR3 is TGTGCCAGCAGCTTGCCCTCGGGAGAGACCCTGTACTTC.